These T cell receptor beta chains were read from a single sample in a study of naive and memory T cell subsets. TCRdb passed the UMI-ligation and nested PCR reads through MiXCR, listing each CDR3 protein once. This sample has more than 120,000 distinct CDR3 sequences, with more than 15% found just once. Sequenced input: naive CD8+ T cells from blood. These receptors all come from a human donor in good health. Each CDR3 is given with its conserved first and last residue. A D gene is named only where the DNA matches it firmly. A row's size may be missing; if present it is once, few, many or a size class.

j_call	clone_size	v_call	d_call	cdr3_nt	cdr3_aa
TRBJ1-2	.	TRBV25-1	TRBD1	TGTGCCAGCAGTGAGGGGACAGGCCAAGGCTACACCTTC	CASSEGTGQGYTF
TRBJ2-1	few	TRBV24-1	TRBD2	TGTGCCACCAGTGATGGACCCGGGAGGTCCTACAATGAGCAGTTCTTC	CATSDGPGRSYNEQFF
TRBJ2-5	.	TRBV28	TRBD1	TGTGCCAGCAGCCAGGACAGGGTAGAGACCCAGTACTTC	CASSQDRVETQYF
TRBJ1-5	.	TRBV7-9	TRBD1	TGTGCCAGCAGCAGCGGGGACAGGGGGGACTATCAGCCCCAGCATTTT	CASSSGDRGDYQPQHF
TRBJ2-3	few	TRBV27	.	TGTGCCAGCAGTTTATCTCCCGGGGATACGCAGTATTTT	CASSLSPGDTQYF
TRBJ2-5	few	TRBV12-3/TRBV12-4	.	TGTGCCAGCAGCCCAGGAGGAACCCAAGAGACCCAGTACTTC	CASSPGGTQETQYF
TRBJ1-2	few	TRBV13	TRBD1	TGTGCCAGCAGCTTCCGACAGGGATTGTATGGCTACACCTTC	CASSFRQGLYGYTF
TRBJ2-3	many	TRBV20-1	TRBD2	TGCAGTGCTAGAGGTCCTAGCGGGAGGGCCACCGCAGATACGCAGTATTTT	CSARGPSGRATADTQYF
TRBJ2-3	few	TRBV28	.	TGTGCCAGCAGTTTGGCGGGGCGGGACCTCACAGATACGCAGTATTTT	CASSLAGRDLTDTQYF
TRBJ1-2	few	TRBV11-2	.	TGTGCCAGCAGCGAATCGAGGGTGGATCCCTATGGCTACACCTTC	CASSESRVDPYGYTF
TRBJ2-1	.	TRBV4-1	TRBD1	TGCGCCGGCAGCCAAGATGGGACAGGGCTCTACAATGAGCAGTTCTTC	CAGSQDGTGLYNEQFF
TRBJ1-6	few	TRBV7-2	.	TGTGCCAGCAGCCCCGATTTGAGGGGAAATTCACCCCTCCACTTT	CASSPDLRGNSPLHF
TRBJ2-3	few	TRBV13	TRBD2	TGTGCCAGCAGCTTGGGGACTAGCGGGACTCTCGACACAGATACGCAGTATTTT	CASSLGTSGTLDTDTQYF
TRBJ2-7	.	TRBV27	TRBD1	TGTACCAGCAGTACAGGACAGGGTCTGTACTTC	CTSSTGQGLYF
TRBJ2-7	.	TRBV30	TRBD1	TGTGCCTGGTCGAGGGGGCCGCCCGCCGAGCAGTACTTC	CAWSRGPPAEQYF
TRBJ2-5	.	TRBV6-2/TRBV6-3	.	TGTGCCAGCAGCCGGATAGGTGAGACCCAGTACTTC	CASSRIGETQYF
TRBJ1-2	few	TRBV7-9	.	TGTGCCAGCAGCCCCCAAGGGCAGATCTATGGCTACACCTTC	CASSPQGQIYGYTF
TRBJ2-7	.	TRBV28	.	TGTGCCAGCAGTTTATTCTCCCTACGGGACATCTACGAGCAGTACTTC	CASSLFSLRDIYEQYF
TRBJ2-7	few	TRBV30	TRBD2	TGTGCCTGGAGCTCACCAGGGTTGGTAGCGGGCTACGAGCAGTACTTC	CAWSSPGLVAGYEQYF
TRBJ2-3	.	TRBV6-5	.	TGTGCCAGCAGTTACGAGTCTAGTGCAGATACGCAGTATTTT	CASSYESSADTQYF
TRBJ1-1	many	TRBV28	TRBD1	TGTGCCAGCAGTTCTACAGGGGATTTGAACACTGAAGCTTTCTTT	CASSSTGDLNTEAFF
TRBJ2-7	.	TRBV27	.	TGTGCCAGCAGTTTTGTCTCCCGTACCTACGAGCAGTACTTC	CASSFVSRTYEQYF
TRBJ1-5	few	TRBV12-3/TRBV12-4	.	TGTGCCAGCAGTTTAGTCGAGGGGGGTGATCAGCCCCAGCATTTT	CASSLVEGGDQPQHF
TRBJ2-7	many	TRBV28	.	TGTGCCAGCAGTACCCCGGGACTTTCAATCTCCTACGAGCAGTACTTC	CASSTPGLSISYEQYF
TRBJ2-1	few	TRBV4-1	TRBD2	TGCGCCAGCAGCCCTGCGCTAGCGGGAGGGCCGTATGAGCAGTTCTTC	CASSPALAGGPYEQFF
TRBJ2-1	few	TRBV5-1	TRBD2	TGCGCCAGCAGCTTGAAAGGTAGCGGGGTACAGGAGCAGTTCTTC	CASSLKGSGVQEQFF
TRBJ2-4	few	TRBV28	.	TGTGCCAGCAGTTTAGTGGGGTCCTGGCCAAACATTCAGTACTTC	CASSLVGSWPNIQYF
TRBJ1-1	.	TRBV7-2	.	TGTGCCAGCAGCTTACTCAGGGCCTATGAAGCTTTCTTT	CASSLLRAYEAFF
TRBJ2-7	few	TRBV9	TRBD1	TGTGCCAGCAGCCTAAAGGGCAGGGGGCGTTCCTACGAGCAGTACTTC	CASSLKGRGRSYEQYF
TRBJ2-2	.	TRBV30	.	TGTGCCTGGAGTTCCGGAACCGGGGAGCTGTTTTTT	CAWSSGTGELFF
TRBJ1-5	.	TRBV28	TRBD1	TGTGCCAGCAGTATAACAGGGGGCACCCAGCCCCAGCATTTT	CASSITGGTQPQHF
TRBJ2-3	.	TRBV11-2	TRBD2	TGTGCCAGCAGCCACGAGGGACTAGCACCGAGCACAGATACGCAGTATTTT	CASSHEGLAPSTDTQYF
TRBJ2-7	.	TRBV4-1	.	TGCGCCAGCAGCCAAGTAGTAGGTACGCTAGTCGAGCAGTACTTC	CASSQVVGTLVEQYF
TRBJ2-7	.	TRBV15	.	TGTGCCACCAGCAGAGATGCCTCCTACGAGCAGTACTTC	CATSRDASYEQYF
TRBJ2-1	few	TRBV12-3/TRBV12-4	.	TGTGCCAGCCTGAGGGGACTCTCCTACAATGAGCAGTTCTTC	CASLRGLSYNEQFF